These 29 T cell receptor beta chains were sequenced from one sample in a study of OX40 agonist ivuxolimab in advanced cancers. Clones were read by immunoSEQ multiplex PCR, and TCRdb kept only the in-frame ones, dropping some. The profile shows about 77,000 clones, around 87% of them singletons. Sample: CD4+ or CD8+ T cells sorted from blood, taken in a trial of the OX40 agonist ivuxolimab. Receptors originate from an adult with an advanced solid tumor such as melanoma, head and neck, liver or kidney cancer.

The chain combines TRBV5-1 with TRBJ1-4; D not resolved. V was clipped by 2 bases and J by 8 bases, with 13 bases between them. The CDR3 is 14 residues long. Germline CDR1 is SGHRS and CDR2 is YFSETQ. CDR3 in amino acids: CASSFGRDGEKLFF. As DNA, the CDR3 is TGCGCCAGCAGCTTCGGTAGGGATGGAGAAAAACTGTTTTTT.

As DNA, the CDR3 is TGCGCCAGCAGCCAGGAACAGGGGACCCATGGCTACACCTTC. Amino acid sequence: CASSQEQGTHGYTF. The V call is TRBV4-1, the J call TRBJ1-2; 7 positions agree with TRBD1. V lost 3 bases to trimming and J lost 6 bases; unmatched junction nucleotides: 7. The CDR3 extends over 14 amino acids. CDR1 is MGHRA, CDR2 YSYEKL, per germline.

This sequence joins TRBV9 and TRBJ2-5; possibly TRBD2 for D (5 bases). Trimming left V 0 bases short and J 7 bases short, with 13 bases between. CDR1 and CDR2 (germline): SGDLS, YYNGEE. CDR3 length equals 14 residues. For the CDR3, the DNA is TGTGCCAGCAGCGTAGGTCGCCCAGGAGGGACCCAGTACTTC. Translation: CASSVGRPGGTQYF. Full variable domain (outside the CDR3, taken from reference TRBV9 and TRBJ2-5): DSGVTQTPKHLITATGQRVTLRCSPRSGDLSVYWYQQSLDQGLQFLIQYYNGEERAKGNILERFSAQQFPDLHSELNLSSLELGDSALYFCASSVGRPGGTQYFGPGTRLLVL.

This rearrangement joins TRBV6-6 to TRBJ2-6; TRBD2 matches at 9 bases. CDR3 length: 15 amino acids. Germline V lookup: CDR1 MNHNY, CDR2 SVGAGI (reference sequence). V lost 7 bases, J lost 3 bases, and 4 bases stayed unmatched. CDR3 in DNA: TGTGCCAGCAAGGCTAGCGGGGTTGGGGCCAACGTCCTGACTTTC. Translating it yields CASKASGVGANVLTF.

The CDR3 bases are TGTGCCAGCAGTGACGGGATAGGCTCCTACAATGAGCAGTTCTTC. It yields the protein CASSDGIGSYNEQFF. V gene TRBV6-4 combines with J gene TRBJ2-1; D gene uncertain. Germline V gene lookup returns CDR1 MRHNA and CDR2 SNTAGT. The CDR3 has 15 residues. V dropped 2 bases and J dropped 0 bases, with 8 bases sitting between them.

The chain links TRBV14 to TRBJ1-1; D is ambiguous. The V gene's germline CDR1 is SGHDN and CDR2 FVKESK. Deletions cut 0 bases from V and 6 bases from J, with 8 bases between. This CDR3 is 13 amino acids long. The CDR3 loop is CASSQEHQPEAFF. CDR3 coding DNA: TGTGCCAGCAGCCAAGAACACCAGCCTGAAGCTTTCTTT.

The gene calls are TRBV28 and TRBJ1-4; the match to TRBD1 covers 9 bases. There are 14 residues in the CDR3. The ends lost 2 bases at V and 10 bases at J; junction bases unmatched: 5. Germline V gene data show CDR1 as MDHEN and CDR2 as SYDVKM. In DNA form, the CDR3 reads TGTGCCAGCAGTTTAACGGGACAGGGCAGAAAACTGTTTTTT. Translating gives CASSLTGQGRKLFF.

This chain uses TRBV29-1 with TRBJ1-2, with D possibly TRBD1 on 6 matching bases. Trimming shortened V by 2 bases and J by 1 base, and 20 bases separated the two germline ends. The germline V gene encodes CDR1 SQVTM and CDR2 ANQGSEA. The CDR3 is 17 amino acids. The CDR3 nucleotides read TGCAGCGTTGAAAGTCTGCGGACAGCCACTTTTAACTATGGCTACACCTTC. It is translated as CSVESLRTATFNYGYTF.

The chain combines TRBV11-2 with TRBJ2-7, with 13 bases fitting TRBD2. This CDR3 contains 16 residues. V lost 5 bases and J lost 7; bases outside the gene matches: 11. CDR1 and CDR2 (germline): SGHAT, FQNNGV. Here the CDR3 DNA reads TGTGCCAGCAGCGATCGGTTGACTAGCGGGAGGCGGGAGCAGTACTTC. Amino acid sequence: CASSDRLTSGRREQYF.

The chain uses TRBV19 and TRBJ1-4; 8 bases fit TRBD1. V lost 5 bases, J lost 4 bases, and 9 bases stayed unmatched. This CDR3 has 16 residues. The germline V gene has CDR1 LNHDA and CDR2 SQIVND (reference sequence). The CDR3 sequence is CASSDLRGRGNEKLFF. In nucleotides, the CDR3 is TGTGCCAGTAGTGACCTCAGGGGGCGGGGTAATGAAAAACTGTTTTTT.

The chain joins TRBV18 to TRBJ2-7; unclear D gene. CDR3 length: 12 amino acids. Germline V gene lookup returns CDR1 KGHSH and CDR2 LQKENI. The germline V and J ends were trimmed by 7 bases and 5 bases, with 12 bases remaining between them. CDR3 nucleotide sequence: TGTGCCAGCTACCTTGAAGGGCACGAGCAGTACTTC. As protein: CASYLEGHEQYF.

This chain joins TRBV10-1 and TRBJ2-1, with a possible D match to TRBD2 (5 bases). V lost 6 bases to trimming and J lost 3 bases, with 9 bases between them. The V gene's germline CDR1 is WNHNN and CDR2 SYGVQD (reference sequence). This CDR3 is 13 amino acids long. CDR3 sequence (DNA): TGCGCCAGCAGACGGACTGACTACAATGAGCAGTTCTTC. It specifies CASRRTDYNEQFF.

The J gene is TRBJ2-3, the V gene TRBV5-1, with 8 bases aligning to TRBD2. Germline V gene lookup returns CDR1 SGHRS and CDR2 YFSETQ. The CDR3 runs to 16 residues. The ends lost 4 bases at V and 0 bases at J; junction bases unmatched: 7. CDR3 sequence (DNA): TGCGCCAGCAGCCCACGGGGGGGCGGAAGCACAGATACGCAGTATTTT. It codes for CASSPRGGGSTDTQYF.

The rearrangement uses TRBV5-1 and TRBJ1-6, with 7 positions matching TRBD1. CDR1 and CDR2 from the germline V gene are SGHRS and YFSETQ. The junction had 4 bases not matched to a gene; V was cut back by 0 bases and J by 7 bases. The CDR3 loop spans 15 amino acids. In DNA form, the CDR3 reads TGCGCCAGCAGCTTGGTGGGGACAGTGAATTCACCCCTCCACTTT. This codes for CASSLVGTVNSPLHF. The full variable domain, completed using reference TRBV5-1 and TRBJ1-6, is KAGVTQTPRYLIKTRGQQVTLSCSPISGHRSVSWYQQTPGQGLQFLFEYFSETQRNKGNFPGRFSGRQFSNSRSEMNVSTLELGDSALYLCASSLVGTVNSPLHFGNGTRLTVT.

V usage is TRBV5-5 and J usage is TRBJ1-5, with 7 positions matching TRBD1. CDR3 length equals 14 residues. Germline CDR1 SGHKS, CDR2 YYEKEE (reference sequence). V trimming: 4 bases; J trimming: 3 bases; junction bases outside the gene matches: 4. The CDR3 region has the DNA TGTGCCAGCAGCCGGACAGGCCACAATCAGCCCCAGCATTTT. This codes for CASSRTGHNQPQHF.

The chain uses TRBV5-1 and TRBJ1-1; no definite D call. Germline CDR1 is SGHRS and CDR2 is YFSETQ. This CDR3 is 13 amino acids long. V lost 2 bases, J lost 0 bases, and 5 bases lay in between. The CDR3 coding sequence is TGCGCCAGCAGCTTCGGGATGAACACTGAAGCTTTCTTT. Encoded protein: CASSFGMNTEAFF. Full variable domain (missing parts from reference TRBV5-1 and TRBJ1-1): KAGVTQTPRYLIKTRGQQVTLSCSPISGHRSVSWYQQTPGQGLQFLFEYFSETQRNKGNFPGRFSGRQFSNSRSEMNVSTLELGDSALYLCASSFGMNTEAFFGQGTRLTVV.

J is TRBJ1-4 and V is TRBV4-1, with 7 nucleotides matching TRBD1. Germline V gene data show CDR1 as MGHRA and CDR2 as YSYEKL. CDR3 length: 16 residues. Trimming took 0 bases from V and 7 from J; bases not matched to a gene: 8. Here the CDR3 reads CASSQDGGTVIEKLFF. The DNA of the CDR3 is TGCGCCAGCAGCCAAGATGGGGGGACAGTAATTGAAAAACTGTTTTTT.

The chain employs TRBV2 and TRBJ1-3, with D uncertain. Germline loops: CDR1 SNHLY, CDR2 FYNNEI. The CDR3 contains 15 residues. The germline V and J ends were trimmed by 7 bases and 2 bases, with 15 bases remaining between them. The CDR3 region is CASIPRGGPGNTIYF. The CDR3 bases are TGTGCCAGCATTCCCAGAGGAGGGCCTGGAAACACCATATATTTT.

This CDR3 reads CAWSPEVNSPLHF. The CDR3 bases are TGTGCCTGGAGTCCTGAAGTTAATTCACCCCTCCACTTT. This rearrangement joins TRBV30 to TRBJ1-6, with no clear D. CDR1 GTSNPN and CDR2 SVGIG come from the germline V gene (reference sequence). The ends were cut back, 2 bases at V and 6 bases at J, with 8 bases in the middle. The CDR3 length is 13 residues. Looking up the rest from reference TRBV30 and TRBJ1-6 gives the full variable domain: SQTIHQWPATLVQPVGSPLSLECTVEGTSNPNLYWYRQAAGRGLQLLFYSVGIGQISSEVPQNLSASRPQDRQFILSSKKLLLSDSGFYLCAWSPEVNSPLHFGNGTRLTVT.

The chain employs TRBV5-6 and TRBJ2-6; D may be TRBD1 (6 bases). V lost 2 bases and J 3 bases, leaving 9 bases between the germline ends. Germline-derived CDR1 and CDR2 are SGHDT and YYEEEE. The CDR3 runs 15 residues. The CDR3 coding sequence is TGTGCCAGCAGCTTTACAGGGAATGGGGCCAACGTCCTGACTTTC. Protein sequence: CASSFTGNGANVLTF. Full variable domain (remainder filled in from reference TRBV5-6 and TRBJ2-6): DAGVTQSPTHLIKTRGQQVTLRCSPKSGHDTVSWYQQALGQGPQFIFQYYEEEERQRGNFPDRFSGHQFPNYSSELNVNALLLGDSALYLCASSFTGNGANVLTFGAGSRLTVL.

This clone was observed a few times. The CDR3, as DNA: TGTGCCAGCAGGGGGCGCCGAGGGGGGTACGAGCAGTACTTC. Protein sequence: CASRGRRGGYEQYF. The chain uses TRBV6-1 and TRBJ2-7; possibly TRBD1 or TRBD2 for D (6 bases each). Trimming removed 6 bases at V and 4 bases at J, with 16 bases between. Germline V gives CDR1 MNHNS, CDR2 SASEGT. The CDR3 length is 14 residues.

This clone was recorded only once. The junction and the germline gene differ at one end; a read error may be behind it. The rearrangement links TRBV5-1 to TRBJ2-2; D gene ambiguous. Germline lookup yields CDR1 SGHRS and CDR2 YFSETQ. The CDR3 contains 16 residues. CDR3: CASNLSKGPNTGELFF. The CDR3 DNA reads TGCGCCAGCAACTTGTCCAAGGGCCCCAACACCGGGGAGCTGTTTTTT. The full variable domain, with the rest looked up from reference TRBV5-1 and TRBJ2-2, is KAGVTQTPRYLIKTRGQQVTLSCSPISGHRSVSWYQQTPGQGLQFLFEYFSETQRNKGNFPGRFSGRQFSNSRSEMNVSTLELGDSALYLCASNLSKGPNTGELFFGEGSRLTVL.

V is TRBV5-5 and J is TRBJ2-1, with D unresolved. Trimming stripped 0 bases from V and 11 bases from J, with 15 bases between. Germline values: CDR1 SGHKS, CDR2 YYEKEE (reference sequence). This CDR3 has 14 amino acids. The CDR3 bases are TGTGCCAGCAGCTTGGAAGGTCGGAATGGTAAGCAGTTCTTC. Translation: CASSLEGRNGKQFF.

This clone appeared a few times. V gene TRBV10-1 combines with J gene TRBJ2-1; 10 nucleotides align to TRBD2. The CDR3 contains 17 residues. V was clipped by 4 bases and J by 6 bases; unmatched bases: 12. Germline V gene data show CDR1 as WNHNN and CDR2 as SYGVQD (reference sequence). CDR3 region: CASSGLGAGLAFNEQFF. In DNA form, the CDR3 reads TGCGCCAGCAGTGGTCTCGGGGCGGGACTAGCGTTCAATGAGCAGTTCTTC.

The chain has TRBV7-9 and TRBJ2-1, with TRBD2 matching over 16 bases. This CDR3 region has 17 residues. Germline lookup yields CDR1 SEHNR and CDR2 FQNEAQ (reference sequence). The J segment lost 7 bases and the V segment lost 2 bases, leaving 5 bases of the junction unmatched. CDR3: CASSLPLGLAGGNEQFF. As DNA, the CDR3 is TGTGCCAGCAGCTTACCCCTGGGACTAGCGGGAGGGAATGAGCAGTTCTTC.

This clone appeared a few times. The genes are TRBV7-3 and TRBJ2-2; D is undetermined. CDR3 size: 14 residues. Deletions cut 1 base from V and 6 bases from J, with 9 bases between. CDR1 is SGHTA and CDR2 is FQGTGA in the germline V gene. The CDR3 loop reads CASSLRGSSGELFF. In nucleotides, the CDR3 is TGTGCCAGCAGCTTAAGGGGATCTTCCGGGGAGCTGTTTTTT.

This clone was counted only a few times. CDR3 DNA: TGTGCCAGCAGCGTAGGTAACGGGGGGTTCACAGATACGCAGTATTTT. Its translation: CASSVGNGGFTDTQYF. The gene calls are TRBV9 and TRBJ2-3, with 7 bases lining up with TRBD2. With V trimmed by 0 bases and J by 2 bases, 6 bases remained unmatched. CDR3 length: 16 residues. Per germline, CDR1 SGDLS and CDR2 YYNGEE.

V gene TRBV7-7 combines with J gene TRBJ2-5; D is perhaps TRBD1 (5 bases). Germline V lookup: CDR1 SSHAT, CDR2 FNYEAQ (reference sequence). The V gene lost 3 bases and the J gene lost 3 bases, with 5 bases spanning the gap. CDR3 size: 12 residues. In DNA form, the CDR3 reads TGTGCCAGCAGCTTCAGGGAAGAGACCCAGTACTTC. Protein sequence: CASSFREETQYF.

CDR3 in DNA: TGTGCCATCAGGAGCTCCTTGACAGGCTTTAATGAAAAACTGTTTTTT. Amino acids: CAIRSSLTGFNEKLFF. The genes are TRBV10-3 and TRBJ1-4, with D maybe TRBD1 (6 bases). Germline V gives CDR1 ENHRY, CDR2 SYGVKD. V dropped 6 bases and J dropped 4 bases, with 18 bases sitting between them. This CDR3 region has 16 residues.